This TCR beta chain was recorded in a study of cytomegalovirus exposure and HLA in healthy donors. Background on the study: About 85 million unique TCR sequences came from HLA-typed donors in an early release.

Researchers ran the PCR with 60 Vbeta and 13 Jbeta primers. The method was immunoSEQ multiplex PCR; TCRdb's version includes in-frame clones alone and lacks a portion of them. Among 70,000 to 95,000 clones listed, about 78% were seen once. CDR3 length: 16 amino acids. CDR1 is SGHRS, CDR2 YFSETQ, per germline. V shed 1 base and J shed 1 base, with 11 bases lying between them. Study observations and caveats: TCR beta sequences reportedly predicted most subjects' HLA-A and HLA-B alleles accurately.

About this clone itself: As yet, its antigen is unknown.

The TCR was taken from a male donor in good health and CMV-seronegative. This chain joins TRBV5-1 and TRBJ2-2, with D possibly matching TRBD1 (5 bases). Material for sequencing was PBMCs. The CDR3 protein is CASSLSQDRNTGELFF. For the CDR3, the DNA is TGCGCCAGCAGCTTGTCGCAAGACAGGAACACCGGGGAGCTGTTTTTT.